The rows below give T cell receptor beta chains drawn from one sample of a study of CD8 T cells in ankylosing spondylitis. TCRdb itself ran the 5' RACE reads through MiXCR, one entry per CDR3 protein. The top ten clones hold about an eighth of a sample with under 450,000 distinct CDR3 sequences, roughly 20% of them seen once. Sequences were obtained from blood, either unsorted or a sorted T cell fraction (not recorded which). The receptors were sampled from a male donor with ankylosing spondylitis or in good health (not recorded which). Each CDR3 is given with its conserved first and last residue. A D gene is named only where the DNA matches it firmly. A row's size may be missing; if present it is once, few, many or a size class.

j_call: TRBJ1-1
d_call: NA
clone_size: NA
v_call: TRBV10-3
cdr3_aa: CAISESNMGTEAFF
cdr3_nt: TGTGCCATCAGTGAGTCGAACATGGGCACTGAAGCTTTCTTT

j_call: TRBJ2-7
d_call: NA
clone_size: few
v_call: TRBV4-1
cdr3_aa: CASSQRTGSYEQYF
cdr3_nt: TGCGCCAGCAGCCAGAGGACGGGATCCTACGAGCAGTACTTC

j_call: TRBJ2-2
d_call: NA
clone_size: NA
v_call: TRBV6-1
cdr3_aa: CASFGRGRRTGELFF
cdr3_nt: TGTGCCAGCTTTGGCCGGGGGCGTCGCACCGGGGAGCTGTTTTTT

j_call: TRBJ2-2
d_call: TRBD1
clone_size: few
v_call: TRBV28
cdr3_aa: CASSIIGVERGLLGTGELFF
cdr3_nt: TGTGCCAGCAGCATAATTGGGGTGGAAAGGGGGCTCCTTGGCACCGGGGAGCTGTTTTTT

j_call: TRBJ1-2
d_call: NA
clone_size: NA
v_call: TRBV29-1
cdr3_aa: CSVEDLSRYYGYTF
cdr3_nt: TGCAGCGTTGAAGATCTGTCCCGCTACTATGGCTACACCTTC

j_call: TRBJ1-3
d_call: NA
clone_size: NA
v_call: TRBV6-1
cdr3_aa: CASSQGRIGNTIYF
cdr3_nt: TGTGCCAGCAGTCAGGGACGGATTGGAAACACCATATATTTT

j_call: TRBJ2-3
d_call: NA
clone_size: few
v_call: TRBV28
cdr3_aa: CASRDTFKTDTQYF
cdr3_nt: TGTGCCAGCCGAGATACTTTCAAAACAGATACGCAGTATTTT

j_call: TRBJ1-2
d_call: NA
clone_size: NA
v_call: TRBV15
cdr3_aa: CATSRLPLGDYGYTF
cdr3_nt: TGTGCCACCAGCAGGCTCCCTTTGGGGGACTATGGCTACACCTTC

j_call: TRBJ2-1
d_call: NA
clone_size: NA
v_call: TRBV27
cdr3_aa: CASAVAGSSYNEQFF
cdr3_nt: TGTGCCAGCGCCGTTGCAGGTAGCTCCTACAATGAGCAGTTCTTC

j_call: TRBJ2-5
d_call: NA
clone_size: NA
v_call: TRBV20-1
cdr3_aa: CSARDLRGSQETQYF
cdr3_nt: TGCAGTGCTAGAGATCTAAGGGGATCCCAAGAGACCCAGTACTTC

j_call: TRBJ2-2
d_call: TRBD2
clone_size: few
v_call: TRBV29-1
cdr3_aa: CSVDPSGVGTGELFF
cdr3_nt: TGCAGCGTTGATCCCAGCGGGGTTGGCACCGGGGAGCTGTTTTTT

j_call: TRBJ2-7
d_call: NA
clone_size: few
v_call: TRBV25-1
cdr3_aa: CASSEIGDTYEQYF
cdr3_nt: TGTGCCAGCAGTGAGATTGGGGACACCTACGAGCAGTACTTC

j_call: TRBJ2-7
d_call: NA
clone_size: few
v_call: TRBV20-1
cdr3_aa: CSARVVGFDHEQYF
cdr3_nt: TGCAGTGCTAGAGTAGTGGGTTTTGATCACGAGCAGTACTTC

j_call: TRBJ2-1
d_call: TRBD2
clone_size: NA
v_call: TRBV6-4
cdr3_aa: CASSPGGVLGSEQFF
cdr3_nt: TGTGCCAGCAGCCCCGGGGGGGTGTTGGGGAGTGAGCAGTTCTTC